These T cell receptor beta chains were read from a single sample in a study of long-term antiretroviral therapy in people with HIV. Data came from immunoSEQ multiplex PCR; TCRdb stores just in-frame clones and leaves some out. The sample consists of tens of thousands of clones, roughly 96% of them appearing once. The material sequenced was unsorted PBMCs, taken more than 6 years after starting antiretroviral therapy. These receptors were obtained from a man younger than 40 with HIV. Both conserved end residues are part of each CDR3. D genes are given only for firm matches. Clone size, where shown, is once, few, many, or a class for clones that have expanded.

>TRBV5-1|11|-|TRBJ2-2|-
CASSYTGELFF
TGCGCCAGCAGCTACACCGGGGAGCTGTTTTTT
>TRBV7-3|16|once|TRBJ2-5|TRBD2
CASTPKRAGGVETQYF
TGTGCCAGCACCCCCAAACGAGCGGGAGGGGTGGAGACCCAGTACTTC
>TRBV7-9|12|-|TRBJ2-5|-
CASSITLETQYF
TGTGCCAGCAGTATTACCTTGGAGACCCAGTACTTC
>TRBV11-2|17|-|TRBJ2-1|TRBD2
CASSPAPTSGENNEQFF
TGTGCCAGCAGCCCGGCCCCGACTAGCGGAGAGAACAATGAGCAGTTCTTC
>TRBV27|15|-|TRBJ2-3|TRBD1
CASSFDGTASNTQYF
TGTGCCAGCAGTTTCGACGGGACAGCAAGTAATACGCAGTATTTT
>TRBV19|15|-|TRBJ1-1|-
CASSIGGGAGAEAFF
TGTGCCAGTAGTATCGGCGGGGGCGCGGGCGCTGAAGCTTTCTTT
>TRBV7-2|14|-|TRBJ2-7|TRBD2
CASSRLAGGYEQYF
TGTGCCAGCAGCCGTCTAGCGGGAGGGTACGAGCAGTACTTC
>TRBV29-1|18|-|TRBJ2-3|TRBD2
CSVEDHTSGVYSTDTQYF
TGCAGCGTTGAAGATCACACTAGCGGGGTATACAGCACAGATACGCAGTATTTT
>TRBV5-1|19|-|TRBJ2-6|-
CASSLESSTGRSGANVLTF
TGCGCCAGCAGCTTGGAGTCTTCGACCGGCCGCTCTGGGGCCAACGTCCTGACTTTC
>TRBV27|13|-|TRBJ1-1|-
CASSWDTGTEAFF
TGTGCCAGCAGTTGGGACACGGGCACTGAAGCTTTCTTT
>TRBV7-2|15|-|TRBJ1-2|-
CASSSPGSTPYGYTF
TGTGCCAGCAGCTCCCCGGGGTCCACCCCCTATGGCTACACCTTC
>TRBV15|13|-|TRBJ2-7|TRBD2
CATSRLAGEEQYF
TGTGCCACCAGCAGACTAGCGGGAGAGGAGCAGTACTTC
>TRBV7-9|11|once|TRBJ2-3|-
CASTSTDTQYF
TGTGCCAGCACTTCCACAGATACGCAGTATTTT
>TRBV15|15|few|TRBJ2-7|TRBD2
CATSREAGSAYEQYF
TGTGCCACCAGCAGAGAAGCGGGATCCGCCTACGAGCAGTACTTC
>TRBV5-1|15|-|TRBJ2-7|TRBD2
CASSSGLAGYYEQYF
TGCGCCAGCAGCTCCGGACTAGCGGGTTACTACGAGCAGTACTTC
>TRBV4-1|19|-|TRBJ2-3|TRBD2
CASSQGDSGTSGYTDTQYF
TGCGCCAGCAGCCAAGGAGACAGTGGGACTAGCGGGTACACAGATACGCAGTATTTT
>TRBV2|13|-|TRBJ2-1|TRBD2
CASKASGLGEQFF
TGTGCCAGCAAGGCTAGCGGCCTCGGTGAGCAGTTCTTC
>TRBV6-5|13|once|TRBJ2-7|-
CASSYRPAYEQYF
TGTGCCAGCAGTTACCGTCCAGCCTACGAGCAGTACTTC
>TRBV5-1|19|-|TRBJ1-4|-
CASSLYGRWGPPKEEKLFF
TGCGCCAGCAGCTTGTATGGAAGGTGGGGACCTCCTAAGGAGGAAAAACTGTTTTTT
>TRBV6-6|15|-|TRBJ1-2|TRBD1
CASSPGTGGAWGYTF
TGTGCCAGCAGTCCCGGGACAGGGGGCGCCTGGGGCTACACCTTC
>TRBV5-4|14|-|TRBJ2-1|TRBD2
CASSLDGTSGRVVF
TGTGCCAGCAGCCTCGATGGGACTAGCGGGAGAGTAGTCTTC
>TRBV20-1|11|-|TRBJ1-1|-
CSPAWGTEAFF
TGCAGTCCAGCCTGGGGCACTGAAGCTTTCTTT
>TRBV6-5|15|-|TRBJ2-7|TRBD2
CASSYSGGASYEQYF
TGTGCCAGCAGTTACAGCGGGGGGGCCTCCTACGAGCAGTACTTC
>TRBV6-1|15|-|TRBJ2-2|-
CASSEKGVGTGELFF
TGTGCCAGCAGTGAAAAGGGGGTCGGCACCGGGGAGCTGTTTTTT
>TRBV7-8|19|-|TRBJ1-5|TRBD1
CASSSTLAGQGDSNQPQHF
TGTGCCAGCAGCTCAACGTTGGCGGGACAGGGGGATAGCAATCAGCCCCAGCATTTT
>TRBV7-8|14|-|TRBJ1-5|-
CASSGPYSNQPQHF
TGTGCCAGCTCGGGCCCCTATAGCAATCAGCCCCAGCATTTT
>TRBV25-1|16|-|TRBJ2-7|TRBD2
CASSTRLAGGGDEQYF
TGTGCCAGCAGTACCCGACTAGCGGGAGGTGGGGACGAGCAGTACTTC
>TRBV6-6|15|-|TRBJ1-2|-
CASSYRQTANYGYTF
TGTGCCAGCAGTTACAGACAGACAGCTAACTATGGCTACACCTTC
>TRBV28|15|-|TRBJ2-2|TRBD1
CASTIDRDLGGELFF
TGTGCCAGCACCATTGACAGGGATTTAGGCGGGGAGCTGTTTTTT
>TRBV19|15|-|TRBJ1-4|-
CAAGVLGPTNEKLFF
TGTGCCGCTGGTGTCCTGGGGCCGACTAATGAAAAACTGTTTTTT
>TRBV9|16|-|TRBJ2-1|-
CASSEIRSNSYNEQFF
TGTGCCAGCAGCGAGATCCGTTCAAACTCCTACAATGAGCAGTTCTTC
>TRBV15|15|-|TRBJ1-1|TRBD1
CATSMGQLISNMAFF
TGTGCCACCAGCATGGGACAGTTAATAAGTAATATGGCTTTCTTT
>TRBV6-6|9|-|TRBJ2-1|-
CGTGSEQFF
TGTGGAACTGGGAGTGAGCAGTTCTTC
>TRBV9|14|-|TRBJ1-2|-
CASALGNLNYGYTF
TGTGCCAGTGCCCTAGGGAACTTAAACTATGGCTACACCTTC
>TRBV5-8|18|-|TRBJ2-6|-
CASSLGGGRTSGANVLTF
TGTGCCAGCAGCTTGGGAGGTGGGAGGACGTCTGGGGCCAACGTCCTGACTTTC
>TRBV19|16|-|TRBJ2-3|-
CASSIPTTESTDTQYF
TGTGCCAGTAGTATACCTACGACAGAAAGCACAGATACGCAGTATTTT
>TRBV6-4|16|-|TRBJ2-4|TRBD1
CASKMTGSGAKNIQYF
TGTGCCAGCAAAATGACAGGGTCGGGGGCCAAAAACATTCAGTACTTC
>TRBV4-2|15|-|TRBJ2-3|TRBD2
CASSPRLASTDTQYF
TGTGCCAGCAGCCCGAGACTAGCGAGTACAGATACGCAGTATTTT
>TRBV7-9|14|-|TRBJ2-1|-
CASSGEIRYNEQFF
TGTGCCAGCAGCGGGGAAATAAGATACAATGAGCAGTTCTTC
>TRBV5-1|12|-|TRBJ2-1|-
CASSLDSNEQFF
TGCGCCAGCAGCTTGGACAGCAATGAGCAGTTCTTC
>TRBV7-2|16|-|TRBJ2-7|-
CASSLGGQFSSYEQYF
TGTGCCAGCAGCTTAGGCGGGCAGTTTAGCTCCTACGAGCAGTACTTC
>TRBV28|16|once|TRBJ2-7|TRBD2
CASSPPREGEGYEQYF
TGTGCCAGCAGTCCCCCCCGGGAGGGAGAAGGATACGAGCAGTACTTC
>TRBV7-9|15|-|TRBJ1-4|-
CASSLSTGLNEKLFF
TGTGCCAGCAGCTTATCTACAGGGTTGAATGAAAAACTGTTTTTT
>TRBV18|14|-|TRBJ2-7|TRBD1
CASSPKGQVYEQYF
TGTGCCAGCTCACCAAAGGGACAGGTCTACGAGCAGTACTTC
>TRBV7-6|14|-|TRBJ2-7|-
CASSPGAGDLEQYF
TGTGCCAGCAGCCCGGGGGCAGGGGATCTCGAGCAGTACTTC
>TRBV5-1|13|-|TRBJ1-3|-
CASSLAQDDTIYF
TGCGCCAGCAGCTTGGCACAGGATGACACCATATATTTT
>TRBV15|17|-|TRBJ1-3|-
CATSRDGRSISGNTIYF
TGTGCCACCAGCAGAGATGGAAGGAGCATCTCTGGAAACACCATATATTTT
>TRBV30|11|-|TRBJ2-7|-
CAWSVGNEQYF
TGTGCCTGGAGTGTAGGTAACGAGCAGTACTTC
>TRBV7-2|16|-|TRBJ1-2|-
CASSLGGDARAYGYTF
TGTGCCAGCAGCTTGGGAGGGGACGCGAGGGCCTATGGCTACACCTTC
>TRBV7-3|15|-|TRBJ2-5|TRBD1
CASSSGTGYQETQYF
TGTGCCAGCAGCTCTGGGACAGGGTACCAAGAGACCCAGTACTTC
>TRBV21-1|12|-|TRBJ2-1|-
CASSSPDNEQFF
TGTGCCAGCAGTTCTCCTGACAATGAGCAGTTCTTC
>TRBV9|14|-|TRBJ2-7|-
CASSVETASYEQYF
TGTGCCAGCAGCGTAGAAACAGCCTCCTACGAGCAGTACTTC
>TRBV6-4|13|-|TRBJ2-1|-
CASSEASYNEQFF
TGTGCCAGCAGTGAAGCCTCCTACAATGAGCAGTTCTTC
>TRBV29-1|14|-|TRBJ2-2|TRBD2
CSVARGVGTGELFF
TGCAGCGTTGCTCGGGGGGTGGGCACCGGGGAGCTGTTTTTT
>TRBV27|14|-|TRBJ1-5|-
CASSPRTSHTPQHF
TGTGCCAGCAGTCCCCGGACGAGTCACACGCCCCAGCATTTT